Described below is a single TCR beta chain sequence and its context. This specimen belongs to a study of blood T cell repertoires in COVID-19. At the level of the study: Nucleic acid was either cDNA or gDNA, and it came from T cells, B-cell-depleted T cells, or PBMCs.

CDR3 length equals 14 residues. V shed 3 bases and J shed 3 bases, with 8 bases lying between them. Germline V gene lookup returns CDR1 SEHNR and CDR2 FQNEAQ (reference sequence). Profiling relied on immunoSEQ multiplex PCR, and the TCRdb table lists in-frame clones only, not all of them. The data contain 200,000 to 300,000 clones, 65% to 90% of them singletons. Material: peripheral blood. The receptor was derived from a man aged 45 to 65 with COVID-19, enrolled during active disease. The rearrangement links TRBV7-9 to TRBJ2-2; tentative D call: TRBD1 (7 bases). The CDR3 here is CASSFRGDTGELFF. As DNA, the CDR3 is TGTGCCAGCAGCTTCAGGGGGGACACCGGGGAGCTGTTTTTT.